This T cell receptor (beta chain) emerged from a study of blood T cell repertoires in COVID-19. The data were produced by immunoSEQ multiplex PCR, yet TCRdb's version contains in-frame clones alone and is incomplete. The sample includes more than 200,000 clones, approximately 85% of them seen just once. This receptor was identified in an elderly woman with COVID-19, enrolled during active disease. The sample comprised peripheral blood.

CDR3 residues: CASSNRVDIGYTF. CDR3 nucleotides: TGTGCCAGCAGTAACAGGGTCGACATTGGCTACACCTTC. This chain connects TRBV9 to TRBJ1-2, with D perhaps matching TRBD1 (6 bases). Germline V lookup: CDR1 SGDLS, CDR2 YYNGEE. Trimming stripped 5 bases from V and 7 bases from J, with 15 bases between. The CDR3 extends over 13 amino acids. Complete variable domain (other parts from reference TRBV9 and TRBJ1-2): DSGVTQTPKHLITATGQRVTLRCSPRSGDLSVYWYQQSLDQGLQFLIQYYNGEERAKGNILERFSAQQFPDLHSELNLSSLELGDSALYFCASSNRVDIGYTFGSGTRLTVV.